These 29 T cell receptor beta chains came from one sample sequenced in a study of early T cells in non-severe SARS-CoV-2 infection. TCRdb reprocessed the 5' RACE reads via MiXCR and lists one record per CDR3 protein. Of about 110,000 distinct CDR3 sequences detected, about 12% appear once; the ten largest clones hold 3.1%. Sequenced sample: whole blood. These receptor sequences come from an adult who was a healthcare worker with PCR-confirmed SARS-CoV-2 infection or an uninfected control (not recorded which).

This clonotype was detected ten times or more. The chain employs TRBV29-1 and TRBJ2-1; tentative D call: TRBD2 (6 bases). The CDR3 length is 14 residues. Germline V gene lookup returns CDR1 SQVTM and CDR2 ANQGSEA. Trimming pared 3 bases from V and 6 bases from J, leaving 15 bases between. CDR3 residues: CSVERRGGFNEQFF. The CDR3 nucleotides read TGCAGCGTTGAGCGGAGGGGAGGTTTCAATGAGCAGTTCTTC.

The chain couples TRBV4-2 to TRBJ1-2, with 7 bases that match TRBD1. Trimming cost V 3 bases and J 7 bases; bases outside gene matches: 8. The germline CDR1 and CDR2 sequences are LGHNA and YNFKEQ. The CDR3 is 14 residues long. The CDR3 DNA is TGTGCCAGCAGCCACCGCTCACAGGGGTTTGGCTACACCTTC. Translation: CASSHRSQGFGYTF.

This sequence joins TRBV7-8 and TRBJ1-5; no reliable D call. Germline CDR1 SGHVS, CDR2 FQNEAQ. Trimming took off 5 bases at V and 0 bases at J, with 8 bases between the two ends. CDR3 length: 14 residues. The CDR3 bases are TGTGCCAGCAGCGCCGGACCTAGCAATCAGCCCCAGCATTTT. It is translated as CASSAGPSNQPQHF.

This clonotype came up a few times. This chain joins TRBV5-1 and TRBJ2-7, with 8 bases matching TRBD1. With 0 bases clipped from V and 7 bases from J, the junction kept 0 bases outside the gene matches. The CDR3 is 12 amino acids. Germline CDR1 is SGHRS and CDR2 is YFSETQ. CDR3 sequence (DNA): TGCGCCAGCAGCTTGGGACAGGGGGAGCAGTACTTC. Residues: CASSLGQGEQYF. The full variable domain, in which reference TRBV5-1 and TRBJ2-7 provide the parts outside the CDR3, is KAGVTQTPRYLIKTRGQQVTLSCSPISGHRSVSWYQQTPGQGLQFLFEYFSETQRNKGNFPGRFSGRQFSNSRSEMNVSTLELGDSALYLCASSLGQGEQYFGPGTRLTVT.

The chain employs TRBV7-8 and TRBJ2-3; 7 nucleotides line up with TRBD2. The V and J ends lost 0 bases and 2 bases, in that order; junction bases with no gene match: 11. This CDR3 has 18 amino acids. The germline V gene encodes CDR1 SGHVS and CDR2 FQNEAQ. The CDR3 is CASSLASLGAGDTDTQYF. As DNA, the CDR3 is TGTGCCAGCAGCTTAGCGTCCCTAGGGGCGGGGGACACAGATACGCAGTATTTT. Full variable domain (remainder filled in from reference TRBV7-8 and TRBJ2-3): GAGVSQSPRYKVAKRGQDVALRCDPISGHVSLFWYQQALGQGPEFLTYFQNEAQLDKSGLPSDRFFAERPEGSVSTLKIQRTQQEDSAVYLCASSLASLGAGDTDTQYFGPGTRLTVL.

The rearrangement links TRBV6-6 to TRBJ2-1; D not certain. Trimming stripped 6 bases from V and 4 bases from J, with 16 bases between. This CDR3 has 15 amino acids. CDR1 and CDR2 from the germline V gene are MNHNY and SVGAGI (reference sequence). The CDR3 DNA sequence: TGTGCCAGCAGCCTAGGTCTGGTGGGTTACAATGAGCAGTTCTTC. Translated, it gives CASSLGLVGYNEQFF.

In this sample, this clonotype turned up many times. The V gene is TRBV24-1, the J gene TRBJ2-1; possibly TRBD2 for D (6 bases). The CDR3 has 15 residues. Germline V gene data show CDR1 as KGHDR and CDR2 as SFDVKD. V lost 3 bases to trimming and J lost 4 bases, with 12 bases between them. The CDR3, as DNA: TGTGCCACCAGTGATCCTAGCGAGATTTACAATGAGCAGTTCTTC. It specifies CATSDPSEIYNEQFF.

The chain joins TRBV5-4 to TRBJ2-6; D unclear. CDR3 length: 16 residues. Germline CDR1 reads SGHNT; CDR2 reads YYREEE (reference sequence). V gave up 1 base and J gave up 1 base, with 9 bases separating them. Written as DNA, the CDR3 is TGTGCCAGCAGCTTGTTCGTGCGTTCTGGGGCCAACGTCCTGACTTTC. Encoded protein: CASSLFVRSGANVLTF. Full variable domain (outside the CDR3, taken from reference TRBV5-4 and TRBJ2-6): ETGVTQSPTHLIKTRGQQVTLRCSSQSGHNTVSWYQQALGQGPQFIFQYYREEENGRGNFPPRFSGLQFPNYSSELNVNALELDDSALYLCASSLFVRSGANVLTFGAGSRLTVL.

This rearrangement joins TRBV11-2 to TRBJ1-2, with D maybe TRBD1 (5 bases). Trimming stripped 5 bases from V and 6 bases from J, with 13 bases between. CDR1 and CDR2 (germline): SGHAT, FQNNGV. The CDR3 is 13 residues long. Here the CDR3 DNA reads TGTGCCAGCAGCCCCGAGCGCAGGGATGGCTACACCTTC. Encoded protein: CASSPERRDGYTF.

The rearrangement joins TRBV15 to TRBJ2-3; perhaps D is TRBD1 or TRBD2 (7 bases each). V gave up 8 bases and J gave up 6 bases, with 15 bases separating them. The germline V gene has CDR1 LNHNV and CDR2 YYDKDF (reference sequence). The CDR3 runs to 13 residues. DNA for the CDR3: TGTGCCACCTCTCAGGGGGGGTGGGATACGCAGTATTTT. Protein: CATSQGGWDTQYF.

This clonotype was observed a handful of times. The V call is TRBV18, the J call TRBJ2-3, with 11 bases matching TRBD2. The CDR3 is made up of 16 amino acids. V lost 3 bases, J lost 2 bases, and 4 bases stayed unmatched. Germline lookup yields CDR1 KGHSH and CDR2 LQKENI. The CDR3 DNA is TGTGCCAGCTCACCGTCTAGCGGGGGGCACACAGATACGCAGTATTTT. Protein: CASSPSSGGHTDTQYF.

The table lists this clonotype with a few counts. This chain connects TRBV9 to TRBJ2-1, with D possibly being TRBD1 (5 bases). V lost 2 bases and J lost 0, with 12 bases in between. The CDR3 runs 16 residues. Germline values: CDR1 SGDLS, CDR2 YYNGEE. Written as DNA, the CDR3 is TGTGCCAGCAGCGTCGCGGACACTGGCTCCTACAATGAGCAGTTCTTC. It encodes CASSVADTGSYNEQFF.

This clonotype was seen only a few times. The rearrangement links TRBV3-1 to TRBJ1-1, with TRBD1 as a possible D gene (5 bases). This CDR3 contains 15 residues. The V end was cut by 4 bases, the J end by 3 bases, with 15 bases between. Germline V CDR1 and CDR2: LGHDT, YNNKEL (reference sequence). For the CDR3, the DNA is TGTGCCAGCAGCCCACCATGGGGGGGATACACTGAAGCTTTCTTT. As protein: CASSPPWGGYTEAFF.

This clonotype has just a few counts. The genes are TRBV18 and TRBJ2-2; 9 bases are a match to TRBD1. CDR3 size: 20 residues. Unmatched junction bases numbered 16, after V lost 0 bases and J lost 5 bases. Germline assignment: CDR1 KGHSH and CDR2 LQKENI. CDR3 region: CASSPPQGATSGKDTGELFF. The DNA for the CDR3 is TGTGCCAGCTCACCACCACAGGGGGCGACGAGCGGGAAGGATACCGGGGAGCTGTTTTTT.

The chain has TRBV5-5 and TRBJ2-3, with 10 bases lining up with TRBD1. Trimming at V came to 3 bases and at J to 2 bases, leaving 9 bases not matched to a gene. The CDR3 loop spans 17 amino acids. The germline V gene encodes CDR1 SGHKS and CDR2 YYEKEE (reference sequence). Here the CDR3 reads CASSYWTGGVFTDTQYF. CDR3 DNA sequence: TGTGCCAGCAGCTACTGGACAGGGGGGGTTTTCACAGATACGCAGTATTTT.

V is TRBV7-2 and J is TRBJ1-1, with TRBD1 as a possible D gene (6 bases). Germline values: CDR1 SGHTA, CDR2 FQGNSA. Trimming left V 5 bases short and J 0 bases short, with 16 bases between. CDR3 size: 16 residues. CDR3 amino acids: CASSRWTAQMNTEAFF. CDR3 in DNA: TGTGCCAGCAGCCGATGGACAGCCCAAATGAACACTGAAGCTTTCTTT.

This clonotype was seen a handful of times. The CDR3 region is CASSRLALDYNEQFF. The CDR3, as DNA: TGTGCCAGTAGCCGACTAGCGTTGGACTACAATGAGCAGTTCTTC. The V gene is TRBV19, the J gene TRBJ2-1, with TRBD2 identical over 8 bases. This CDR3 contains 15 residues. After removal of 6 bases from V and 3 bases from J, the junction contained 7 bases not matched to a gene. Germline assignment: CDR1 LNHDA and CDR2 SQIVND (reference sequence).

This clonotype showed up many times. This chain links TRBV29-1 with TRBJ1-1; D is unclear. There are 13 residues in the CDR3. Trimming removed 3 bases at V and 4 bases at J, with 12 bases between. Germline V gene data show CDR1 as SQVTM and CDR2 as ANQGSEA. In DNA, the CDR3 is TGCAGCGTTGATGAAGGTCCGGGCACTGAAGCTTTCTTT. Its protein product is CSVDEGPGTEAFF. The full variable domain, its missing parts supplied by reference TRBV29-1 and TRBJ1-1, is SAVISQKPSRDICQRGTSLTIQCQVDSQVTMMFWYRQQPGQSLTLIATANQGSEATYESGFVIDKFPISRPNLTFSTLTVSNMSPEDSSIYLCSVDEGPGTEAFFGQGTRLTVV.

This clonotype was observed many times. CDR3 residues: CASSLAPSGGHTGELFF. The CDR3 DNA follows: TGTGCCAGCAGCTTAGCCCCCAGCGGGGGTCACACCGGGGAGCTGTTTTTT. The chain recombines TRBV7-6 with TRBJ2-2; 8 bases agree with TRBD2. The CDR3 runs to 17 residues. With 0 bases clipped from V and 3 bases from J, the junction kept 6 bases outside the gene matches. Looked up from germline, CDR1 is SGHVS and CDR2 is FNYEAQ.

This clonotype came up many times. The gene calls are TRBV4-2 and TRBJ2-3; D is ambiguous. The CDR3 sequence is 13 residues long. V was trimmed by 5 bases and J by 3 bases, leaving 9 bases between them. Germline lookup yields CDR1 LGHNA and CDR2 YNFKEQ. CDR3 amino acids: CASSTPETDTQYF. CDR3 in DNA: TGTGCCAGCAGCACCCCGGAAACAGATACGCAGTATTTT.

This chain connects TRBV6-5 to TRBJ1-1; the match to TRBD1 covers 11 bases. The germline V gene has CDR1 MNHEY and CDR2 SVGAGI. V was pared by 6 bases and J by 5 bases, with 8 bases of the junction left unmatched. This CDR3 contains 15 residues. The chain's CDR3 is CASSRPGTGGTEAFF. CDR3 in DNA: TGTGCCAGCAGCCGACCAGGGACAGGGGGGACTGAAGCTTTCTTT.

J is TRBJ2-1 and V is TRBV5-5; D may match TRBD1 or TRBD2 (5 bases each). The V gene lost 0 bases and the J gene lost 1 base, with 14 bases spanning the gap. This CDR3 contains 17 residues. The germline gives CDR1 SGHKS, CDR2 YYEKEE (reference sequence). CDR3 protein: CASSLGSGQPSYNEQFF. CDR3 sequence (DNA): TGTGCCAGCAGCTTGGGTTCGGGGCAGCCTTCCTACAATGAGCAGTTCTTC.

The chain combines TRBV4-2 with TRBJ1-3, with 7 bases that match TRBD1. With V trimmed by 1 base and J by 0 bases, 0 bases remained unmatched. Germline V gene sequence: CDR1 LGHNA, CDR2 YNFKEQ. This CDR3 has 15 residues. The DNA for the CDR3 is TGTGCCAGCAGCCAAGGGACAGGCTCTGGAAACACCATATATTTT. The encoded protein is CASSQGTGSGNTIYF.

The chain carries TRBV7-3 and TRBJ2-5, with D perhaps TRBD1 (5 bases). V lost 3 bases and J lost 3, with 8 bases in between. Germline V gene data show CDR1 as SGHTA and CDR2 as FQGTGA. The CDR3 runs 13 residues. The CDR3 loop is CASSFVTEETQYF. The CDR3 DNA sequence: TGTGCCAGCAGCTTCGTGACAGAAGAGACCCAGTACTTC.

The V gene is TRBV7-9, the J gene TRBJ1-2; TRBD1 is a possible D gene (6 bases). The CDR3 totals 19 residues. Germline V lookup: CDR1 SEHNR, CDR2 FQNEAQ (reference sequence). Trimming shortened V by 5 bases and J by 3 bases, and 28 bases separated the two germline ends. CDR3 coding DNA: TGTGCCAGCAGCCCAAATTCTCTCGAAGTTCTGGGGGCCGACTATGGCTACACCTTC. Translating gives CASSPNSLEVLGADYGYTF.

The chain links TRBV3-1 to TRBJ2-7; maybe TRBD2 (5 bases). The V end lost 0 bases, the J end lost 2 bases, and 14 bases lay between the germline ends. CDR3 length equals 16 residues. The V gene's germline CDR1 is LGHDT and CDR2 YNNKEL (reference sequence). CDR3 nucleotide sequence: TGTGCCAGCAGCCAAGAAAGGCTAGCTAAACCCTACGAGCAGTACTTC. It yields the protein CASSQERLAKPYEQYF.

This clonotype appeared many times. The gene calls are TRBV9 and TRBJ2-1; possibly TRBD1 or TRBD2 for D (5 bases each). Germline V CDR1 and CDR2: SGDLS, YYNGEE. Trimming took 0 bases from V and 9 from J, leaving 16 bases between them. The CDR3 has 15 amino acids. The CDR3 region is CASSVDGGVVSEQFF. CDR3 in DNA: TGTGCCAGCAGCGTAGATGGGGGAGTTGTTTCTGAGCAGTTCTTC.

At least ten counts were recorded for this clonotype. The V call is TRBV7-9, the J call TRBJ1-4, with TRBD1 matching over 8 bases. This CDR3 comprises 15 residues. The ends lost 5 bases at V and 5 bases at J; junction bases unmatched: 7. Germline V gene sequence: CDR1 SEHNR, CDR2 FQNEAQ (reference sequence). The CDR3 region is CASSPGTGWNEKLFF. In nucleotides, the CDR3 is TGTGCCAGCAGCCCAGGGACAGGATGGAATGAAAAACTGTTTTTT.

This clonotype appeared many times. The V and J genes are TRBV5-4 and TRBJ1-2; D is uncertain. The V gene lost 1 base and the J gene lost 6 bases, with 16 bases spanning the gap. The germline V gene has CDR1 SGHNT and CDR2 YYREEE (reference sequence). This CDR3 has 15 amino acids. Written as DNA, the CDR3 is TGTGCCAGCAGCTTGAGAGCACGCTCTGGGGATGGCTACACCTTC. As protein: CASSLRARSGDGYTF.